This entry features one TCR beta chain sequence. Its specificity is not known. This sample was included in a study of T cell responses to AZD1222 COVID-19 vaccine. Study in general: Pooled in the analysis were second doses at about 4 or about 12 weeks. Overall study results and limits: Vaccine-associated CD4 TCRs spanned spike, dominant at 160-218 and 743-854. Donors were mostly white British, more females; clonal diversity possibly underestimated. Only five to seven AZD1222 recipients were seropositive at baseline.

Some clones are missing from TCRdb's copy, which holds only in-frame ones; the method was immunoSEQ multiplex PCR. The table records 100,000 to 140,000 clones, under 95% of them present only once. The CDR3 totals 15 residues. CDR1 and CDR2 from the germline V gene are LGHNA and YSLEER. Trimming cost V 1 base and J 2 bases, with 12 bases left between them. The source of this sequence is an adult in good health. Sequences were derived from peripheral blood, sampled on day 0 of AZD1222 vaccination. The chain combines TRBV4-3 with TRBJ2-7, with a tentative D call TRBD2 (6 bases). The CDR3 region is CASSQGGAPTYEQYF. The CDR3 DNA is TGCGCCAGCAGCCAAGGCGGGGCCCCCACCTACGAGCAGTACTTC.